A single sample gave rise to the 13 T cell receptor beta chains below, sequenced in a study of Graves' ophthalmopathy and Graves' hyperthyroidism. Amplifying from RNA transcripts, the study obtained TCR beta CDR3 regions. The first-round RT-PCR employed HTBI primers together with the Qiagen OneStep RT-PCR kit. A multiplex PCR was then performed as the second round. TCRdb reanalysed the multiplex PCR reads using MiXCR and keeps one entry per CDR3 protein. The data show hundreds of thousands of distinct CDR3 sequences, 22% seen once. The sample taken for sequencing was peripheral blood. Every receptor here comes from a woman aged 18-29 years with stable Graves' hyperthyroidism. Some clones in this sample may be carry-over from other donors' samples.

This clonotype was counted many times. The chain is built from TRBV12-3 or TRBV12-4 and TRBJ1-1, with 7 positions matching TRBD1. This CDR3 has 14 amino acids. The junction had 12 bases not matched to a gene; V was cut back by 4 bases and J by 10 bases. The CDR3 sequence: CASSSGQAWVGAFF. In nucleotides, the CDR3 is TGTGCCAGCAGTTCCGGACAGGCGTGGGTGGGAGCTTTCTTT.

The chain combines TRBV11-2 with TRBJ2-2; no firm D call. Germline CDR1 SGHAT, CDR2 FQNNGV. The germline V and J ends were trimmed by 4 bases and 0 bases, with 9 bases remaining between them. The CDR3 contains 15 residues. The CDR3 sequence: CASSSRQANTGELFF. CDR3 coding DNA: TGTGCCAGCAGCTCGAGACAAGCGAACACCGGGGAGCTGTTTTTT.

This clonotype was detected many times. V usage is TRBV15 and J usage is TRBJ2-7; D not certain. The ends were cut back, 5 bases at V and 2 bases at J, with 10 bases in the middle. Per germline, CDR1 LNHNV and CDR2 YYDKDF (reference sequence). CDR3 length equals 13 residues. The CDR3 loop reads CATSAEWTYEQYF. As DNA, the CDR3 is TGTGCCACCAGCGCTGAATGGACCTACGAGCAGTACTTC.

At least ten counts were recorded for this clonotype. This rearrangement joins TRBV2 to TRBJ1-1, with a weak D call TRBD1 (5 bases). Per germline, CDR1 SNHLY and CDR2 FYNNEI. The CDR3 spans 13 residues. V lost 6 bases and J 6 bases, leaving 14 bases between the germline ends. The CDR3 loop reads CASRIRDLAEAFF. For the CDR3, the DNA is TGTGCCAGCAGGATCAGGGATTTAGCTGAAGCTTTCTTT.

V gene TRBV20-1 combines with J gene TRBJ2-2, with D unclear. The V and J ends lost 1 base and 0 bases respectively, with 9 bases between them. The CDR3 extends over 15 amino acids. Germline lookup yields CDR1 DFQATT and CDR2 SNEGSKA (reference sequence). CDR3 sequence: CSARGVSTNTGELFF. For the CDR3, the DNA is TGCAGTGCTAGAGGGGTCAGTACGAACACCGGGGAGCTGTTTTTT.

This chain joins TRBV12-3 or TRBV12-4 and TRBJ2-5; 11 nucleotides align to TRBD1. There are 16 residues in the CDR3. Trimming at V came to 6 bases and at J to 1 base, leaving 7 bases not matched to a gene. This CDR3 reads CASSRAGQGVQETQYF. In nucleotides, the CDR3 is TGTGCCAGCAGCCGGGCGGGACAGGGGGTCCAAGAGACCCAGTACTTC.

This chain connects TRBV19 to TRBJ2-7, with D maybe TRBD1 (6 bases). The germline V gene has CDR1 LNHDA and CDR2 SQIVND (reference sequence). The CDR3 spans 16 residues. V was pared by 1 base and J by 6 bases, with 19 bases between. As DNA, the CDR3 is TGTGCCAGTAGTATAGCTTCCGGGACACCGCCTGTCGAGCAGTACTTC. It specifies CASSIASGTPPVEQYF.

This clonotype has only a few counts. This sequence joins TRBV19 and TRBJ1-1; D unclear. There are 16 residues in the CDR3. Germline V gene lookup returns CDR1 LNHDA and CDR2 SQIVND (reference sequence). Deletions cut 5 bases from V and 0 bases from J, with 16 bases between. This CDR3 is CASSFRQVLVNTEAFF. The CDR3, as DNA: TGTGCCAGTAGTTTCAGGCAGGTTCTCGTGAACACTGAAGCTTTCTTT.

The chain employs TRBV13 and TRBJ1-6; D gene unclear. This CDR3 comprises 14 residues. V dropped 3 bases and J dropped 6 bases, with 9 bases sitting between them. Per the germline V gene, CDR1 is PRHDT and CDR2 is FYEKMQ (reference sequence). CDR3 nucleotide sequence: TGTGCCAGCAGCTTGTCTGGGGTTAATTCACCCCTCCACTTT. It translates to CASSLSGVNSPLHF.

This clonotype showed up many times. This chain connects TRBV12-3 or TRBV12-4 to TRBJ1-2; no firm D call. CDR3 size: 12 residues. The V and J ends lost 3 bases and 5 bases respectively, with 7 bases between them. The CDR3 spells CASSLSQYGYTF. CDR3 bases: TGTGCCAGCAGTTTGAGTCAGTATGGCTACACCTTC.

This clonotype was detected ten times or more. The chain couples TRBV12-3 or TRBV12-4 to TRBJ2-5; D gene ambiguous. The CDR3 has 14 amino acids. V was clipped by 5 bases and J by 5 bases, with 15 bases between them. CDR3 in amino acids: CASSRAVLGETQYF. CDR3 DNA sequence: TGTGCCAGCAGTCGGGCAGTCTTGGGGGAGACCCAGTACTTC.

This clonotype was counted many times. CDR3 region: CASTSAQETQYF. Here the CDR3 DNA reads TGTGCCAGCACCAGCGCCCAAGAGACCCAGTACTTC. V gene TRBV12-3 or TRBV12-4 combines with J gene TRBJ2-5, with D uncertain. Trimming took 7 bases from V and 1 from J, leaving 7 bases between them. The CDR3 is 12 amino acids.

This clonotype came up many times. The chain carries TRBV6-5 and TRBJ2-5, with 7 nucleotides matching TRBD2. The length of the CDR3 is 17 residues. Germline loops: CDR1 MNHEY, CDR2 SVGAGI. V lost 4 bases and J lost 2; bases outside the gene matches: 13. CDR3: CASSSLRFGGVQETQYF. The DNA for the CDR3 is TGTGCCAGCAGTTCGCTTCGTTTTGGGGGGGTGCAAGAGACCCAGTACTTC.